Following are 18 T cell receptor beta chains from one sample sequenced in a study of identical twins. TCRdb analysed the 5' RACE reads with MiXCR anew, one entry per CDR3 protein. The table shows hundreds of thousands of distinct CDR3 sequences, with around 6% occurring only once. The source material was naive T cells sorted from blood. These receptors came from a man aged 18 to 29 in good health.

DNA of the CDR3: TGCGCCAGCAGCCAAGAGGGAACTGAAAACTACGAGCAGTACTTC. Translating it yields CASSQEGTENYEQYF. This chain links TRBV4-3 with TRBJ2-7; D gene unclear. Germline CDR1 reads LGHNA; CDR2 reads YSLEER. V was trimmed by 0 bases and J by 3 bases, leaving 12 bases between them. The CDR3 is 15 residues long.

This clonotype was found many times. The chain joins TRBV4-1 to TRBJ1-6, with D possibly TRBD1 on 5 matching bases. Germline assignment: CDR1 MGHRA and CDR2 YSYEKL. This CDR3 spans 15 amino acids. The V end was cut by 1 base, the J end by 9 bases, with 13 bases between. The CDR3 sequence is CASSQVGDPLSPLHF. The CDR3 DNA reads as TGCGCCAGCAGCCAAGTAGGGGATCCCCTTTCACCCCTCCACTTT.

The V call is TRBV7-3, the J call TRBJ2-2; TRBD2 aligns across 9 bases. Germline V gene data show CDR1 as SGHTA and CDR2 as FQGTGA. The V and J ends lost 5 bases and 6 bases, in that order; junction bases with no gene match: 7. This CDR3 is 15 amino acids long. CDR3 in amino acids: CASSMTSGDAGELFF. CDR3 DNA: TGTGCCAGCAGCATGACTAGCGGAGACGCCGGGGAGCTGTTTTTT.

The table lists this clonotype with many counts. The rearrangement joins TRBV20-1 to TRBJ2-5; 7 nucleotides match TRBD2. Looked up from germline, CDR1 is DFQATT and CDR2 is SNEGSKA (reference sequence). The CDR3 length is 12 residues. V lost 4 bases and J lost 2; bases outside the gene matches: 1. Here the CDR3 reads CSATSGQETQYF. The CDR3 bases are TGCAGTGCTACTAGCGGACAAGAGACCCAGTACTTC.

The chain couples TRBV11-2 to TRBJ2-2; D unresolved. Per germline, CDR1 SGHAT and CDR2 FQNNGV. The CDR3 runs 16 residues. V was shortened by 4 bases and J by 0 bases, with 12 bases between the two germline ends. This CDR3 reads CASSSVRAPNTGELFF. For the CDR3, the DNA is TGTGCCAGCAGCTCCGTCCGCGCGCCGAACACCGGGGAGCTGTTTTTT.

This clonotype was picked up many times. The chain employs TRBV28 and TRBJ2-1; D may be TRBD2 (6 bases). Germline V gene sequence: CDR1 MDHEN, CDR2 SYDVKM. The CDR3 has 14 residues. V lost 9 bases, J lost 1 base, and 13 bases lay in between. Written as DNA, the CDR3 is TGTGCCAGTCGGGATGGAGGGTCCTACAATGAGCAGTTCTTC. Amino acid sequence: CASRDGGSYNEQFF.

This clonotype was counted only a few times. The genes are TRBV6-1 and TRBJ2-5; possible D gene TRBD2, 6 bases. In germline, CDR1 is MNHNS, CDR2 SASEGT. The CDR3 has 15 residues. With 6 bases removed from V and 1 base from J, the gap between germline ends came to 15 bases. The CDR3 coding sequence is TGTGCCAGCAGCGCTTCGGGGAGGCCCCAAGAGACCCAGTACTTC. Protein: CASSASGRPQETQYF.

This clonotype has a count of ten or more. This chain links TRBV3-1 with TRBJ2-5, with D perhaps matching TRBD1 or TRBD2 (6 bases each). This CDR3 spans 15 amino acids. Germline assignment: CDR1 LGHDT and CDR2 YNNKEL (reference sequence). Trimming shortened V by 3 bases and J by 5 bases, and 16 bases separated the two germline ends. CDR3 bases: TGTGCCAGCAGCCAGGCCGGGGGCAGGCAGGAGACCCAGTACTTC. Translated, it gives CASSQAGGRQETQYF.

This clonotype showed up many times. This chain joins TRBV20-1 and TRBJ2-1; TRBD2 matches 10 bases. With 0 bases clipped from V and 5 bases from J, the junction kept 10 bases outside the gene matches. CDR3 size: 17 residues. Germline V CDR1 and CDR2: DFQATT, SNEGSKA (reference sequence). CDR3 nucleotide sequence: TGCAGTGCTAGAGATTGGGTAGCGGGAGGTCCGGACAATGAGCAGTTCTTC. Translation: CSARDWVAGGPDNEQFF.

A few counts support this clonotype. This chain links TRBV29-1 with TRBJ2-5, with TRBD1 matching over 9 bases. Germline trimming cut 7 bases from V and 6 bases from J; bases unmatched to any gene: 9. CDR1 is SQVTM, CDR2 ANQGSEA, per germline. The CDR3 runs 13 residues. Written as DNA, the CDR3 is TGCAGCGGCCGGGACAGGGTTCGGCAGACCCAGTACTTC. Its protein is CSGRDRVRQTQYF.

J is TRBJ2-1 and V is TRBV20-1; D remains unclear. The length of the CDR3 is 11 residues. The germline V gene encodes CDR1 DFQATT and CDR2 SNEGSKA (reference sequence). Trimming took off 6 bases at V and 4 bases at J, with 7 bases between the two ends. The CDR3 loop is CSATQYNEQFF. DNA of the CDR3: TGCAGTGCCACACAGTACAATGAGCAGTTCTTC.

This chain joins TRBV3-1 and TRBJ2-3; D possibly matches TRBD1 or TRBD2 (5 bases each). CDR1 is LGHDT and CDR2 is YNNKEL in the germline V gene (reference sequence). Trimming shortened V by 1 base and J by 6 bases, and 14 bases separated the two germline ends. There are 15 residues in the CDR3. The chain's CDR3 is CASSQVVGRGDTQYF. CDR3 in DNA: TGTGCCAGCAGCCAAGTGGTGGGGCGCGGGGATACGCAGTATTTT.

This clonotype was counted ten times or more. This chain uses TRBV6-5 with TRBJ2-7; TRBD2 agrees at 8 bases. V lost 2 bases and J lost 6; bases outside the gene matches: 9. The CDR3 contains 15 residues. The V gene's germline CDR1 is MNHEY and CDR2 SVGAGI. In DNA, the CDR3 is TGTGCCAGCAGTTACGGATTAGCGGGAAGTTTCGAGCAGTACTTC. This codes for CASSYGLAGSFEQYF.

This clonotype has a count of ten or more. V gene TRBV20-1 combines with J gene TRBJ1-2; D perhaps matches TRBD1 (6 bases). Germline-derived CDR1 and CDR2 are DFQATT and SNEGSKA (reference sequence). Trimming pared 5 bases from V and 2 bases from J, leaving 9 bases between. This CDR3 region has 12 residues. The CDR3 spells CSAPRGNYGYTF. CDR3 sequence (DNA): TGCAGTGCTCCAAGGGGGAACTATGGCTACACCTTC.

The chain employs TRBV7-2 and TRBJ2-7, with a possible D match to TRBD2 (6 bases). This CDR3 is 16 amino acids long. Germline V lookup: CDR1 SGHTA, CDR2 FQGNSA. The V end was cut by 1 base, the J end by 2 bases, with 15 bases between. CDR3 sequence: CASSLVGRDSPYEQYF. The CDR3 bases are TGTGCCAGCAGCTTAGTGGGGCGGGACTCTCCCTACGAGCAGTACTTC.

The table lists this clonotype with many counts. The chain couples TRBV7-2 to TRBJ1-1; 7 bases fit TRBD1. Germline V lookup: CDR1 SGHTA, CDR2 FQGNSA. V was pared by 3 bases and J by 1 base, with 5 bases of the junction left unmatched. This CDR3 is 15 amino acids long. CDR3 loop: CASSFSGTANTEAFF. CDR3 DNA: TGTGCCAGCAGCTTTTCTGGGACAGCGAACACTGAAGCTTTCTTT.

This clonotype was picked up a small number of times. V is TRBV30 and J is TRBJ1-3, with D tentatively TRBD1 (6 bases). Germline CDR1 reads GTSNPN; CDR2 reads SVGIG (reference sequence). Trimming took 3 bases from V and 0 from J, leaving 12 bases between them. The CDR3 has 15 amino acids. In DNA form, the CDR3 reads TGTGCCTGGAGCTCTACAGGGAGCTCTGGAAACACCATATATTTT. Translation gives CAWSSTGSSGNTIYF.

Worth noting for this clonotype: A much larger clone differs by one base, so this may be a read error. The chain combines TRBV29-1 with TRBJ2-5; TRBD2 might be the D (5 bases). The V gene lost 8 bases and the J gene lost 5 bases, with 12 bases spanning the gap. The CDR3 runs 11 residues. Germline V gene data show CDR1 as SQVTM and CDR2 as ANQGSEA. The chain's CDR3 is CSTRTGETQYF. The CDR3 DNA sequence: TGCAGCACCAGAACGGGGGAGACCCAGTACTTC.